This T cell receptor (beta chain) was sequenced during a study of cytomegalovirus exposure and HLA in healthy donors. The CDR3 runs 14 residues. Trimming cost V 8 bases and J 7 bases; bases outside gene matches: 7. Per the germline V gene, CDR1 is ENHRY and CDR2 is SYGVKD. The PCR employed 60 Vbeta primers together with 13 Jbeta primers. The repertoire was sequenced with immunoSEQ multiplex PCR; TCRdb's copy has only in-frame clones and lacks some. The sample yields about 130,000 clones, about two thirds seen once. This clonotype was obtained from a man aged 30 to 45 in good health and CMV-seronegative. This chain connects TRBV10-3 to TRBJ1-4; 10 bases match TRBD1. The sample was PBMCs. The CDR3 here is CAISPRQGAEKLFF. CDR3 in DNA: TGTGCCATCTCCCCCCGACAGGGGGCTGAAAAACTGTTTTTT.